A selection of T cell receptor beta chains follows, all from one sample in a study of blood T cell repertoires in COVID-19. Generated by immunoSEQ multiplex PCR, the TCRdb table keeps only in-frame clones and is missing some. This sample carries nearly 35,000 clones, approximately 81% of them seen once, and the ten largest clones take roughly 14%. Source material: peripheral blood. Source of these receptors: a human donor with acute or convalescent COVID-19. The donor label of this sample is uncertain. Both conserved end residues are part of each CDR3. A clone size is listed for some rows: how often the clone was seen (once, few, many), or a class if it is expanded.

V gene	J gene	clone size	CDR3 protein
TRBV11-3	TRBJ2-3	.	CASSFGLAGATDTQYF
TRBV2	TRBJ1-5	.	CASSPQQPQHF
TRBV27	TRBJ2-1	once	CASSLASGVWSEQFF
TRBV2	TRBJ1-2	few	CASSSEQGRSYGYTF
TRBV30	TRBJ1-4	.	CAWSTGTGWEKLFF
TRBV9	TRBJ1-1	.	CASTSGGEGDTEAFF
TRBV5-6	TRBJ2-7	.	CASSLGPVSGASYEQYF
TRBV7-7	TRBJ1-5	once	CASSRRWTENQPQHF
TRBV12-3/TRBV12-4	TRBJ1-2	.	CASSPRGWGYTF
TRBV5-1	TRBJ2-6	.	CASSIRDREANVLTF
TRBV30	TRBJ1-2	.	CASPGQGFYGYTF
TRBV28	TRBJ1-5	.	CASIQGQGSQPQHF
TRBV5-1	TRBJ1-2	.	CASSLAVQGNYGYTF
TRBV10-2	TRBJ1-5	.	CASSEQGGQPQHF
TRBV20-1	TRBJ2-3	.	CSATDRFTDTQYF
TRBV2	TRBJ2-7	once	CASSEAPLDRGTYEQYF
TRBV2	TRBJ2-5	.	CASSGGAGGGETQYF
TRBV11-3	TRBJ2-1	once	CASSSRGWNEQFF
TRBV7-3	TRBJ1-1	few	CASSLDRGTEAFF
TRBV4-2	TRBJ2-7	.	CASSQDGLSYEQYF
TRBV21-1	TRBJ2-1	.	CASSKATGISYNEQFF
TRBV6-1	TRBJ2-1	.	CASSEAGGYNEQFF